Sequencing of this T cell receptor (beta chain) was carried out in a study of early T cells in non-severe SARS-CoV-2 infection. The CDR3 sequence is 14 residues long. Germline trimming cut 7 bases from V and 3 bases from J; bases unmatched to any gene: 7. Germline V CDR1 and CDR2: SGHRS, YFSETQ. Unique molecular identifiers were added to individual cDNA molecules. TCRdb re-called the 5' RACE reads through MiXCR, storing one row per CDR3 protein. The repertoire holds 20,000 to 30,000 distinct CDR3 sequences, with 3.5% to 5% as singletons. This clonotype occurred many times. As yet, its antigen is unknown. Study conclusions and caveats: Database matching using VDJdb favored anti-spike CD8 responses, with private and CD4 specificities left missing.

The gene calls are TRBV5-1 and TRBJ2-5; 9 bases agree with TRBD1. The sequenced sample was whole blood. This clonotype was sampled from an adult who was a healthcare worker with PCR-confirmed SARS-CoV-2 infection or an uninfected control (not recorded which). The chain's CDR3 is CASHWGQGKETQYF. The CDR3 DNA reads TGCGCCAGCCACTGGGGACAGGGTAAAGAGACCCAGTACTTC.